The present TCR beta chain was sequenced within a study of shared clonotypes between healthy human individuals. Trimming cost V 5 bases and J 6 bases; bases outside gene matches: 3. This CDR3 has 12 residues. Germline values: CDR1 ENHRY, CDR2 SYGVKD. Regarding the study as a whole: Non-shared clonotypes showed lower generation probabilities than clonotypes common to all four donors.

This clone was found a few times. Its antigen is unidentified. Several immunoSEQ plates received, in even portions, the genomic DNA of each subset. This table comes from immunoSEQ multiplex PCR, and its TCRdb copy is limited to in-frame clones, with some not included. This sample has about a million clones, with roughly 77% found just once. Sequencing was carried out using memory CD4+ T cells from PBMCs. Regarding subset: CD45RA-negative fraction. The receptor was isolated from a man aged 18-30 years in good health. Some clones in this sample may be carry-over from other donors' samples. V gene TRBV10-3 combines with J gene TRBJ1-2, with TRBD1 matching 7 bases. The CDR3: CAISRQGDGYTF. CDR3 nucleotide sequence: TGTGCCATCAGTCGACAGGGTGATGGCTACACCTTC.